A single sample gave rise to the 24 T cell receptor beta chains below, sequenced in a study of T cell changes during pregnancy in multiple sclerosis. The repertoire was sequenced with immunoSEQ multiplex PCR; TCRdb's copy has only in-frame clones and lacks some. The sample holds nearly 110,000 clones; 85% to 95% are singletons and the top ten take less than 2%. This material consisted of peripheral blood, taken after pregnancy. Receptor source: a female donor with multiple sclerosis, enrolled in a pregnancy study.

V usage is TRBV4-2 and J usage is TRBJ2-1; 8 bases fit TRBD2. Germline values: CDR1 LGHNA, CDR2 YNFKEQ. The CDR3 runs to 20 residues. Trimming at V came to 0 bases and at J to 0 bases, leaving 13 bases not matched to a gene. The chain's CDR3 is CASSQDPVTSGVDSYNEQFF. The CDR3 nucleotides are TGTGCCAGCAGCCAAGATCCCGTTACTAGCGGAGTTGACTCCTACAATGAGCAGTTCTTC.

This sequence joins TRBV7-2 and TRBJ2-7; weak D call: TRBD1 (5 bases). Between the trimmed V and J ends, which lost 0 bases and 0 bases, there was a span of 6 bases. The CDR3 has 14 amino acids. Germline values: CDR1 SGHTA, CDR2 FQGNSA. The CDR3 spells CASSLAGPSYEQYF. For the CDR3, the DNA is TGTGCCAGCAGCTTAGCGGGGCCCTCCTACGAGCAGTACTTC.

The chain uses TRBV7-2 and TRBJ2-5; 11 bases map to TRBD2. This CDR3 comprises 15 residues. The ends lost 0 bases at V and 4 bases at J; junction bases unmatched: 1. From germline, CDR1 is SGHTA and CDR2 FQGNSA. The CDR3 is CASSLAGLAGETQYF. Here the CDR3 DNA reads TGTGCCAGCAGCTTAGCAGGACTAGCGGGAGAGACCCAGTACTTC.

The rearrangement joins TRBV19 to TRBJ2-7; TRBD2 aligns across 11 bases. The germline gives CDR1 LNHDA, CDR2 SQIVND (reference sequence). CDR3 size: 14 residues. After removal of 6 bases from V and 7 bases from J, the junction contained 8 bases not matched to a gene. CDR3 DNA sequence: TGTGCCAGTAGGCCACTAGCGGGAGTAGGTGAGCAGTACTTC. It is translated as CASRPLAGVGEQYF.

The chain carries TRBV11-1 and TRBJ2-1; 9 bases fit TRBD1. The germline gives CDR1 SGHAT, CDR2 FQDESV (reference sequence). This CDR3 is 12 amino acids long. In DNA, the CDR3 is TGTGCTGGGGGGGACAGGGCGAATGAGCAGTTCTTC. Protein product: CAGGDRANEQFF.

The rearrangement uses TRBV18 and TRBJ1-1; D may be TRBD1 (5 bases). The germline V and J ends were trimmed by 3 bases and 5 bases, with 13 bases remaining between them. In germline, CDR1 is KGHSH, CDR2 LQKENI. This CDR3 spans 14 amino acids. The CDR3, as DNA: TGTGCCAGCTCACCCCTGGAGGGGTTGACTGAAGCTTTCTTT. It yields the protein CASSPLEGLTEAFF.

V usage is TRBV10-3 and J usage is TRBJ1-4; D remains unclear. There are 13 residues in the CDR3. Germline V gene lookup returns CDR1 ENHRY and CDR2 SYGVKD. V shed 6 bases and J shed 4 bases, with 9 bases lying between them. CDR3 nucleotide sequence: TGTGCCATCAGCGGGTTTAGTAATGAAAAACTGTTTTTT. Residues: CAISGFSNEKLFF.

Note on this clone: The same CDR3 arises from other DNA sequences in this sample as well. The CDR3: CASRQGDQPQHF. CDR3 DNA sequence: TGTGCCAGCAGGCAGGGGGACCAGCCCCAGCATTTT. J is TRBJ1-5 and V is TRBV6-5, with TRBD1 matching over 7 bases. V was pared by 6 bases and J by 7 bases, with 3 bases of the junction left unmatched. There are 12 residues in the CDR3. Germline-derived CDR1 and CDR2 are MNHEY and SVGAGI.

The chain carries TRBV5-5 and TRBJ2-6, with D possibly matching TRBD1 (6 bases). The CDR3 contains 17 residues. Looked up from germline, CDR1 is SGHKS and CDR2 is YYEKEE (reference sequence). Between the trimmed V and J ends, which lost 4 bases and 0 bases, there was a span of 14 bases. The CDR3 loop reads CASSPRTVPSGANVLTF. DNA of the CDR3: TGTGCCAGCAGCCCCAGGACAGTCCCCTCTGGGGCCAACGTCCTGACTTTC.

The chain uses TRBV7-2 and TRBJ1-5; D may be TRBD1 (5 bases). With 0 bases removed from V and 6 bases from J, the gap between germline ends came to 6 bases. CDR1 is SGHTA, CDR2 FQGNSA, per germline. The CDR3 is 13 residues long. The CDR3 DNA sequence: TGTGCCAGCAGCTTAGCAGGGGCTCAGCCCCAGCATTTT. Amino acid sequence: CASSLAGAQPQHF.

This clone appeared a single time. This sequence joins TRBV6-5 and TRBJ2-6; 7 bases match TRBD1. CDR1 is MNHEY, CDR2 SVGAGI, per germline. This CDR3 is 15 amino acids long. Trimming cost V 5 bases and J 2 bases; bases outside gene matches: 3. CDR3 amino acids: CASSTDRTGANVLTF. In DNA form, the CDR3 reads TGTGCCAGCAGTACGGACAGGACTGGGGCCAACGTCCTGACTTTC.

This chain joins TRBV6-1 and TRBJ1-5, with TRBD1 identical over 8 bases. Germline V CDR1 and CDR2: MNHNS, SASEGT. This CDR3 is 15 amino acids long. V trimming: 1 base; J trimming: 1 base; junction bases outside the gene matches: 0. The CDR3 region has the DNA TGTGCCAGCAGTGAAGGACAGGGGAGCAATCAGCCCCAGCATTTT. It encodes CASSEGQGSNQPQHF.

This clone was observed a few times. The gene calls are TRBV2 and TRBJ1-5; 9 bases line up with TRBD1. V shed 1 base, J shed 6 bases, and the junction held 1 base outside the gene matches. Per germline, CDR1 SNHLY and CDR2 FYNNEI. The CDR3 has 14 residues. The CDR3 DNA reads TGTGCCAGCAGTGAAGACAGGGGGCTTCAGCCCCAGCATTTT. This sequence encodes CASSEDRGLQPQHF. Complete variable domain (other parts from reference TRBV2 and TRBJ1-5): EPEVTQTPSHQVTQMGQEVILRCVPISNHLYFYWYRQILGQKVEFLVSFYNNEISEKSEIFDDQFSVERPDGSNFTLKIRSTKLEDSAMYFCASSEDRGLQPQHFGDGTRLSIL.

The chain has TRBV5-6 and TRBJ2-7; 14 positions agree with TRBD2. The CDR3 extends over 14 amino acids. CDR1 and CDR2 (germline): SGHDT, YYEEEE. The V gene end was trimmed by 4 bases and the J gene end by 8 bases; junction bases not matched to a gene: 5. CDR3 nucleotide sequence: TGTGCCAGCAGCCCCGGGACTAGCGGGAGCAAGCAGTACTTC. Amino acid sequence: CASSPGTSGSKQYF. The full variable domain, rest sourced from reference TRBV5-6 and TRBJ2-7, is DAGVTQSPTHLIKTRGQQVTLRCSPKSGHDTVSWYQQALGQGPQFIFQYYEEEERQRGNFPDRFSGHQFPNYSSELNVNALLLGDSALYLCASSPGTSGSKQYFGPGTRLTVT.

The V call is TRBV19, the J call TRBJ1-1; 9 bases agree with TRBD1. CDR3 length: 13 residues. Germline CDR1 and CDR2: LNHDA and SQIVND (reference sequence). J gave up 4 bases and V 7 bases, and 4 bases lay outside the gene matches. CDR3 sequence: CASTRTGVTEAFF. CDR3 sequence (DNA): TGTGCCAGTACTCGGACAGGGGTCACTGAAGCTTTCTTT.

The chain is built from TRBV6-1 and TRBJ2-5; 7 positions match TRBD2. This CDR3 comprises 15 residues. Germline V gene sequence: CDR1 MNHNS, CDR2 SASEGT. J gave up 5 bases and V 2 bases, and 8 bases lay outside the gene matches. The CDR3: CASSERWQGGETQYF. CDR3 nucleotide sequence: TGTGCCAGCAGTGAACGGTGGCAGGGAGGGGAGACCCAGTACTTC.

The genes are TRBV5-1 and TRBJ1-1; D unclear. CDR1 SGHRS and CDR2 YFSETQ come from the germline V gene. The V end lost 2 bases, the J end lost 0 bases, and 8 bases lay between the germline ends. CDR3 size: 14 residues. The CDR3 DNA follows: TGCGCCAGCAGCTTCGAACCTATGAACACTGAAGCTTTCTTT. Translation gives CASSFEPMNTEAFF.

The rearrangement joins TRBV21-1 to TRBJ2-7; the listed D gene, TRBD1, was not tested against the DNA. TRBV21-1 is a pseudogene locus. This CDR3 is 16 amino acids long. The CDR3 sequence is CASSKVRDRGSYEQYF. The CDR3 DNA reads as TGTGCCAGCAGCAAAGTTAGGGACAGGGGCTCCTACGAGCAGTACTTC.

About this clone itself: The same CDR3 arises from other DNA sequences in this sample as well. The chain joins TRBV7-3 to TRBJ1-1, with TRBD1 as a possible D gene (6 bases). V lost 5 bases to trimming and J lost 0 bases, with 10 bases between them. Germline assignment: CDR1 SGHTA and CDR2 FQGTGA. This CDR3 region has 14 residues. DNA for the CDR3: TGTGCCAGCAGCCTTGACAGGTTGAACACTGAAGCTTTCTTT. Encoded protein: CASSLDRLNTEAFF. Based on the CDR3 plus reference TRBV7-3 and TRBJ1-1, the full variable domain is GAGVSQTPSNKVTEKGKYVELRCDPISGHTALYWYRQSLGQGPEFLIYFQGTGAADDSGLPNDRFFAVRPEGSVSTLKIQRTERGDSAVYLCASSLDRLNTEAFFGQGTRLTVV.

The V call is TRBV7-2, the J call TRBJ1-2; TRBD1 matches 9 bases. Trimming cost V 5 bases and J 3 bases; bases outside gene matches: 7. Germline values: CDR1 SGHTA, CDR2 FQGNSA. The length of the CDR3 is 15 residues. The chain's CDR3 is CASSLTGGADYGYTF. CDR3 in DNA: TGTGCCAGCAGCCTCACAGGGGGCGCTGACTATGGCTACACCTTC.

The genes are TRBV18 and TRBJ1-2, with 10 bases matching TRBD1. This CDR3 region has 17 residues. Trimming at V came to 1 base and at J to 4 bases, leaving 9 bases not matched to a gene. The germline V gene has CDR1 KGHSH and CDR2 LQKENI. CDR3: CASSPRQGAGSSYGYTF. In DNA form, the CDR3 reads TGTGCCAGCTCACCACGACAGGGGGCGGGTTCGAGCTATGGCTACACCTTC.

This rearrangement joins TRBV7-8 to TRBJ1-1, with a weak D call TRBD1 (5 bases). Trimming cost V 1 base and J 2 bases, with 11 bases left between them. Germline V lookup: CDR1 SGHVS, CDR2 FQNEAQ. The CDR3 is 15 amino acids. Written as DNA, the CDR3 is TGTGCCAGCAGCTTAGTAAGGGGATCAAACACTGAAGCTTTCTTT. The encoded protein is CASSLVRGSNTEAFF.

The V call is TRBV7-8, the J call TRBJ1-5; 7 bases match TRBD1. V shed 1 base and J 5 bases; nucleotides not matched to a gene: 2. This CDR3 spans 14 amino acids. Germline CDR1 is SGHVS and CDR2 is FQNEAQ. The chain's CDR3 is CASSLEGAYQPQHF. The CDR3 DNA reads TGTGCCAGCAGCTTAGAGGGGGCTTATCAGCCCCAGCATTTT.

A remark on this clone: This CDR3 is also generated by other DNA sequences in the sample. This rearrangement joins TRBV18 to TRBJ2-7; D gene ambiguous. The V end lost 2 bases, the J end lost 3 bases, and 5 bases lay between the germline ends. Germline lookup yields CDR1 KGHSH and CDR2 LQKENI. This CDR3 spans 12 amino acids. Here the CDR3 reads CASSPTGYEQYF. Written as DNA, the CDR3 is TGTGCCAGCTCACCAACCGGCTACGAGCAGTACTTC.